Listed below are T cell receptor beta chains from one sample, sequenced in a study of STAT5B mutations in CD4+ large granular lymphocyte leukemia. Some clones are missing from TCRdb's copy, which holds only in-frame ones; the method was immunoSEQ multiplex PCR. The profile covers 20,000 to 25,000 clones, with 82% appearing a single time and 8.6% taken by the ten largest. Input material: CD4+ T cells from blood buffy coats. These receptors originate from a human donor in good health. CDR3s include the opening cysteine and the closing phenylalanine or tryptophan. The D gene is left open where the match is weak. Expanded clones get a size class; other rows say once, few or many, or leave the size out.

V,J,D,size,CDR3,DNA
TRBV30,TRBJ2-1,NA,NA,CAWSVRRSSYNEQFF,TGTGCCTGGAGTGTGCGTCGGAGCTCCTACAATGAGCAGTTCTTC
TRBV23-1,TRBJ2-7,NA,NA,CASSQPTGAYEQYF,TGCGCCAGCAGTCAACCGACAGGCGCCTACGAGCAGTACTTC
TRBV28,TRBJ1-2,NA,NA,CASRVLDYGYTF,TGTGCCAGCCGCGTCCTAGACTATGGCTACACCTTC
TRBV11-2,TRBJ1-5,NA,NA,CASSLDQGLEQPQHF,TGTGCCAGCAGCTTAGATCAGGGATTAGAACAGCCCCAGCATTTT
TRBV28,TRBJ1-2,NA,NA,CASRKDNPNYGYTF,TGTGCCAGCAGGAAAGACAATCCGAACTATGGCTACACCTTC
TRBV7-3,TRBJ2-1,TRBD2,NA,CASSLKSGGNEQFF,TGTGCCAGCAGCTTAAAGAGCGGGGGTAATGAGCAGTTCTTC
TRBV19,TRBJ2-1,NA,once,CASSTPTRSGYNEQFF,TGTGCCAGTAGTACCCCCACACGGAGCGGCTACAATGAGCAGTTCTTC
TRBV7-2,TRBJ2-2,NA,few,CASSLWGNTGELFF,TGTGCCAGCAGCTTATGGGGAAACACCGGGGAGCTGTTTTTT
TRBV7-2,TRBJ1-3,TRBD1,NA,CASSPQTGYSGNTIYF,TGTGCCAGCAGCCCTCAGACAGGGTACTCTGGAAACACCATATATTTT
TRBV6-6,TRBJ2-2,NA,NA,CASSPGRMNTGELFF,TGTGCCAGCAGCCCGGGACGGATGAACACCGGGGAGCTGTTTTTT
TRBV6-1,TRBJ1-5,NA,few,CASSERIAGRNQPQHF,TGTGCCAGCAGTGAAAGGATAGCGGGCCGCAATCAGCCCCAGCATTTT
TRBV5-1,TRBJ1-1,NA,once,CASSGAIGAFF,TGCGCCAGCAGCGGGGCAATCGGAGCTTTCTTT
TRBV2,TRBJ1-5,TRBD1,NA,CASSGDSLSNQPQHF,TGTGCCAGCAGTGGGGACAGTTTGAGCAATCAGCCCCAGCATTTT
TRBV6-5,TRBJ1-5,TRBD1,NA,CASSRDRGGQPQHF,TGTGCCAGCAGTCGCGACAGGGGTGGTCAGCCCCAGCATTTT
TRBV5-4,TRBJ2-1,NA,NA,CASSRGTETYNEQFF,TGTGCCAGCAGCCGCGGGACCGAGACCTACAATGAGCAGTTCTTC
TRBV19,TRBJ2-5,TRBD2,NA,CASSIWGTSARETQYF,TGTGCCAGTAGTATTTGGGGGACTAGCGCTCGGGAGACCCAGTACTTC
TRBV27,TRBJ2-7,NA,NA,CASSPRGAQAYEQYF,TGTGCCAGCAGCCCTCGGGGGGCGCAAGCCTACGAGCAGTACTTC
TRBV28,TRBJ1-3,NA,NA,CASSRGGRLSGNTIYF,TGTGCCAGCAGTAGGGGCGGCCGCCTCTCTGGAAACACCATATATTTT
TRBV7-9,TRBJ2-3,NA,NA,CASSREFSDTQYF,TGTGCCAGCAGCAGGGAGTTTAGTGATACGCAGTATTTT
TRBV6-5,TRBJ2-7,NA,few,CASSPTGEGSYEQYF,TGTGCCAGCAGCCCGACAGGGGAGGGTTCCTACGAGCAGTACTTC
TRBV19,TRBJ1-4,NA,NA,CASSPLTDSEKLFF,TGTGCCAGTAGTCCTCTGACCGATTCTGAAAAACTGTTTTTT
TRBV28,TRBJ2-7,NA,NA,CASSPELSSYEQYF,TGTGCCAGCAGTCCCGAGTTGAGCTCCTACGAGCAGTACTTC
TRBV5-4,TRBJ2-3,TRBD2,NA,CASSPAGLAASTDTQYF,TGTGCCAGCAGCCCCGCCGGACTAGCGGCTAGCACAGATACGCAGTATTTT
TRBV5-1,TRBJ1-6,NA,NA,CASSLTTGENSPLHF,TGCGCCAGCAGCTTGACGACAGGAGAAAATTCACCCCTCCACTTT
TRBV7-2,TRBJ2-7,TRBD2,NA,CASSFSSLAARSYEQYF,TGTGCCAGCAGCTTTTCTTCCCTAGCGGCACGCTCCTACGAGCAGTACTTC
TRBV9,TRBJ1-6,TRBD1,NA,CASSAGQVNSPLHF,TGTGCCAGCAGCGCGGGACAGGTAAATTCACCCCTCCACTTT
TRBV9,TRBJ2-2,TRBD1,NA,CASSSRRDRGALRTGELFF,TGTGCCAGCAGCTCCCGTCGGGACAGGGGCGCCCTGAGGACCGGGGAGCTGTTTTTT
TRBV28,TRBJ1-2,NA,NA,CASRARGAGYGYTF,TGTGCCAGCAGGGCCCGGGGGGCAGGCTATGGCTACACCTTC
TRBV5-1,TRBJ2-1,NA,NA,CASSLVGDEQFF,TGCGCCAGCAGCTTGGTCGGAGATGAGCAGTTCTTC
TRBV15,TRBJ2-3,NA,few,CATSRDLASTDTQYF,TGTGCCACCAGCAGAGATTTGGCTAGCACAGATACGCAGTATTTT
TRBV28,TRBJ2-7,TRBD1,NA,CASRTGQGRRYEQYF,TGTGCCAGCAGAACTGGACAGGGAAGGCGCTACGAGCAGTACTTC
TRBV4-2,TRBJ1-5,NA,few,CASSQDENRGNQPQHF,TGTGCCAGCAGCCAAGATGAGAACAGGGGCAATCAGCCCCAGCATTTT
TRBV27,TRBJ2-7,TRBD1,NA,CASSLEPRGQEQYF,TGTGCCAGCAGTTTAGAACCCAGGGGGCAAGAGCAGTACTTC
TRBV10-1,TRBJ2-7,NA,NA,CASDTAYEQYF,TGCGCCAGCGACACTGCCTACGAGCAGTACTTC
TRBV6-6,TRBJ1-5,TRBD1,NA,CASRENRGPQHF,TGTGCCAGCAGGGAAAACAGGGGGCCCCAGCATTTT
TRBV5-4,TRBJ2-1,TRBD2,NA,CASSPTSGSIEQFF,TGTGCCAGCAGCCCGACTAGCGGGAGTATCGAGCAGTTCTTC
TRBV11-2,TRBJ1-1,NA,NA,CASSLQGLGRTEAFF,TGTGCCAGCAGCTTACAGGGTTTGGGTCGCACTGAAGCTTTCTTT
TRBV18,TRBJ2-1,TRBD2,NA,CASSPPSGRNNEQFF,TGTGCCAGCTCACCACCGAGCGGGAGAAATAATGAGCAGTTCTTC
TRBV27,TRBJ1-2,NA,NA,CASSLAGYGYTF,TGTGCCAGCAGCCTCGCGGGGTATGGCTACACCTTC
TRBV4-1,TRBJ2-5,NA,NA,CASSQEGRAGYETQYF,TGCGCCAGCAGCCAAGAGGGGCGGGCGGGATACGAGACCCAGTACTTC
TRBV28,TRBJ1-2,TRBD1,few,CASRITPTGDYGYTF,TGTGCCAGCAGGATTACCCCGACAGGGGACTATGGCTACACCTTC
TRBV4-3,TRBJ2-2,NA,NA,CASSPPTGNSGELFF,TGCGCCAGCAGCCCACCAACAGGGAATTCCGGGGAGCTGTTTTTT
TRBV19,TRBJ1-1,TRBD1,NA,CASSITGTGNTEAFF,TGTGCCAGTAGTATTACCGGGACAGGCAACACTGAAGCTTTCTTT
TRBV2,TRBJ2-3,NA,NA,CASSPPGLRGHF,TGTGCCAGCAGCCCCCCGGGACTCAGGGGCCATTTT
TRBV29-1,TRBJ1-3,NA,NA,CSVGKYSGSGNTIYF,TGCAGCGTTGGGAAGTATTCAGGCTCTGGAAACACCATATATTTT
TRBV4-2,TRBJ2-1,NA,NA,CASSQEIARATYNEQFF,TGTGCCAGCAGCCAAGAAATAGCCAGGGCAACCTACAATGAGCAGTTCTTC
TRBV5-1,TRBJ2-2,TRBD2,NA,CASSPTSGANTGELFF,TGCGCCAGCAGCCCGACTAGCGGGGCGAACACCGGGGAGCTGTTTTTT
TRBV29-1,TRBJ2-3,TRBD2,NA,CRIAARTSGGTSDTQYF,TGCAGGATCGCCGCTAGGACTAGCGGGGGGACGTCAGATACGCAGTATTTT
TRBV23-1,TRBJ2-7,NA,NA,CASSPPKGSQDYEQYF,TGCGCCAGCAGCCCACCTAAGGGGTCTCAGGACTACGAGCAGTACTTC
TRBV28,TRBJ2-1,NA,NA,CASSLRGFGEQFF,TGTGCCAGCAGTTTACGGGGGTTCGGTGAGCAGTTCTTC
TRBV6-6,TRBJ2-7,NA,few,CASRGQDGSYEQYF,TGTGCCAGCAGAGGACAAGATGGCTCCTACGAGCAGTACTTC
TRBV18,TRBJ1-1,TRBD1,NA,CASSAGTEEYAFF,TGTGCCAGCTCAGCCGGGACAGAAGAGTATGCTTTCTTT
TRBV7-8,TRBJ2-1,TRBD2,once,CASSPPSSGGNNEQFF,TGTGCCAGCAGCCCCCCTTCTAGCGGGGGAAACAATGAGCAGTTCTTC
TRBV18,TRBJ2-7,NA,NA,CASSPGTSSSYEQYF,TGTGCCAGCTCACCAGGGACTTCCAGCTCCTACGAGCAGTACTTC
TRBV5-1,TRBJ1-6,NA,NA,CASSPGDRNSPLHF,TGCGCCAGCAGCCCTGGGGACCGTAATTCACCCCTCCACTTT
TRBV6-1,TRBJ1-5,TRBD1,few,CASSDGGQGSNQPQHF,TGTGCCAGCAGTGACGGAGGACAGGGTAGCAATCAGCCCCAGCATTTT
TRBV5-5,TRBJ1-1,NA,NA,CASSLQAGVTEAFF,TGTGCCAGCAGCTTACAGGCAGGGGTTACTGAAGCTTTCTTT
TRBV5-4,TRBJ1-2,TRBD1,NA,CASSPGQGPYGYTF,TGTGCCAGCAGCCCTGGACAGGGGCCCTATGGCTACACCTTC
TRBV19,TRBJ2-1,NA,few,CASSIAGQPYNEQFF,TGTGCCAGTAGTATAGCGGGGCAACCCTACAATGAGCAGTTCTTC
TRBV28,TRBJ1-6,NA,NA,CASSGGQPGPYNSPLHF,TGTGCCAGCAGCGGCGGGCAACCGGGGCCCTATAATTCACCCCTCCACTTT